This T cell receptor beta chain was sequenced in a study of T cells after yellow fever vaccination. For the study at large: Preparation of the low-cell-number fractions used SMART-Seq v4 Ultra Low Input.

As TCR cDNA was made by 5'RACE template switching, a universal primer site and UMIs were added. TCRdb reprocessed the 5' RACE reads with MiXCR, giving one entry per CDR3 protein. The sample has 450,000 to 600,000 distinct CDR3 sequences; about 17% are singletons. The trim removed 3 bases at V and 4 bases at J, leaving 6 bases unmatched. The CDR3 is made up of 15 amino acids. Germline CDR1 reads SGHNT; CDR2 reads YYREEE (reference sequence). General study findings and limits: The secondary response peaked faster, at day 5 versus 15, but was weaker. Although most clonotypes did not, a small share appeared in both CD4 and CD8 compartments.

There are a few counts of this clonotype. What it binds is unknown. The sample in question was PBMCs, obtained less than 6 days after the first yellow fever vaccination. This clonotype originated in a man aged 18 to 35 who received the YFV17D yellow fever vaccine. The chain combines TRBV5-4 with TRBJ1-1, with 10 bases that match TRBD1. The CDR3 loop reads CASSSGTGDSTEAFF. DNA of the CDR3: TGTGCCAGCAGCTCCGGGACAGGGGACAGCACTGAAGCTTTCTTT.